This T cell receptor (beta chain) was sequenced in a study of blood T cells in healthy people across ages. Primers used in a second PCR of about 6 to 11 cycles were a sample-barcoded 5' primer and a J-beta primer mix. Each cDNA molecule, via a template-switch adaptor with 12 random nucleotides, was tagged. TCRdb re-called the 5' RACE reads with MiXCR, one entry per CDR3 protein. The data hold 850,000 to 950,000 distinct CDR3 sequences, with roughly 26% observed a single time. Looked up from germline, CDR1 is SNHLY and CDR2 is FYNNEI. The V end lost 11 bases, the J end lost 0 bases, and 11 bases lay between the germline ends. This CDR3 contains 13 residues.

Input material: blood. The receptor was isolated from a woman aged 80 or older in good health. The chain is built from TRBV2 and TRBJ1-5; D call uncertain. The CDR3 coding sequence is TGTGCCGTACAGCCGGATAGCAATCAGCCCCAGCATTTT. Its translation: CAVQPDSNQPQHF.